This TCR beta chain was captured by sequencing in a study of monozygotic twins with inflammatory bowel disease. Study-wide results and limits: Sharing of clonotypes with others was lower in IBD patients than in healthy twins, and this was especially so with disease activity. A single strong IBD-associated signal or clonotype was not supported by the findings.

The CDR3 runs to 12 residues. CDR1 and CDR2 (germline): MNHNS, SASEGT. As regards this clonotype: The antigen is not known.

TCRdb reprocessed the 5' RACE reads and keeps a single row for each CDR3 protein, giving no DNA. Recorded for this sample: approximately 330,000 distinct CDR3 sequences. This TCR was recovered from a human donor with ulcerative colitis or Crohn's disease, or a healthy co-twin of an affected twin (not recorded which). The sample comprised blood. The chain carries TRBV6-1 and TRBJ1-2; the TCRdb call, TRBD1, lacks DNA for checking. Here the CDR3 reads CASSSGLHGYTF.